This T cell receptor beta chain was observed in a study of blood T cell repertoires in COVID-19. Study background: COVID-19 samples from acute and convalescent phases originated in the United States, Italy and Spain. Nucleic acid was either cDNA or gDNA, and it came from T cells, B-cell-depleted T cells, or PBMCs.

Original processing notes: Cell counts per sample came from amplifying reference gene primers. Here immunoSEQ multiplex PCR was the method, and the copy in TCRdb shows in-frame clones only, minus some. V, J and clone size reflect that table, while D and trimming were determined from the DNA. The table has about 200,000 clones, around nine tenths seen once. Germline loops: CDR1 MDHEN, CDR2 SYDVKM. The CDR3 contains 14 residues. The junction had 3 bases not matched to a gene; V was cut back by 5 bases and J by 7 bases. The J gene is TRBJ2-2, the V gene TRBV28, with 11 nucleotides matching TRBD2. The sequencing input was peripheral blood. This clonotype was obtained from a man aged 35-49 years with active or convalescent COVID-19. The CDR3 DNA reads TGTGCCAGCAGTCCTCTAGCGGGGGGCGGGGAGCTGTTTTTT. Translated: CASSPLAGGGELFF.